A selection of T cell receptor beta chains follows, all from one sample in a study of blood T cell repertoires in COVID-19. Assay used: immunoSEQ multiplex PCR; TCRdb lists only in-frame clones, some missing. Among more than 250,000 clones listed, 75% to 90% were seen once. Sequences were obtained from peripheral blood. The receptors here all came from a woman in her forties or fifties with COVID-19, enrolled during active disease. Both conserved end residues are part of each CDR3. Each record gives: clone size, V gene, J gene, D gene, CDR3 protein, CDR3 DNA. A D gene is named only where the DNA matches it firmly. Some rows mark clone size as missing; the rest say once, few, many or name a class of expanded clone.

-	TRBV7-9	TRBJ2-2	TRBD2	CASSFSGRNTGELFF	TGTGCCAGCAGCTTCAGCGGGAGAAACACCGGGGAGCTGTTTTTT
-	TRBV19	TRBJ1-4	-	CASSIGDEVEKLFF	TGTGCCAGTAGTATAGGAGATGAGGTTGAAAAACTGTTTTTT
-	TRBV10-1	TRBJ2-2	-	CASSESTGPGELFF	TGCGCCAGCAGTGAGTCTACAGGGCCCGGGGAGCTGTTTTTT
-	TRBV29-1	TRBJ2-5	-	CSVVSGWETQYF	TGCAGCGTCGTGTCGGGGTGGGAGACCCAGTACTTC
-	TRBV9	TRBJ2-1	TRBD2	CASSPRLREMEQFF	TGTGCCAGCAGCCCCCGCTTGCGGGAGATGGAGCAGTTCTTC
-	TRBV7-9	TRBJ1-1	-	CASSPPGGYTEAFF	TGTGCCAGCAGCCCCCCCGGCGGTTACACTGAAGCTTTCTTT
once	TRBV7-2	TRBJ1-6	TRBD1	CASSSPPDRIHHNSPLHF	TGTGCCAGCAGCTCCCCACCGGACAGGATACACCATAATTCACCCCTCCACTTT
few	TRBV4-1	TRBJ1-6	TRBD1	CASSPSLGQGSSPLHF	TGCGCCAGCAGCCCAAGCTTGGGACAGGGGAGTTCACCCCTCCACTTT
few	TRBV5-4	TRBJ2-7	TRBD2	CASSRDWTSGRYEQYF	TGTGCCAGCAGCCGCGATTGGACTAGCGGGAGGTACGAGCAGTACTTC
-	TRBV7-2	TRBJ1-2	-	CASSLRSGGYTF	TGTGCCAGCAGCTTACGCAGCGGGGGCTACACCTTC
-	TRBV9	TRBJ1-3	-	CASSVAPSGNTIYF	TGTGCCAGCAGCGTAGCCCCCAGTGGAAACACCATATATTTT
-	TRBV5-1	TRBJ1-4	TRBD1	CASSGTGSNEKLFF	TGCGCCAGCAGCGGGACAGGGAGTAACGAAAAACTGTTTTTT
-	TRBV5-1	TRBJ1-1	-	CASSPGGQNTEAFF	TGCGCCAGCAGCCCCGGTGGGCAGAACACTGAAGCTTTCTTT
-	TRBV5-4	TRBJ1-1	TRBD1	CASTQRTGGGGTEAFF	TGTGCCAGCACCCAACGAACAGGGGGCGGAGGCACTGAAGCTTTCTTT
-	TRBV4-3	TRBJ1-3	-	CASSDGGGLLENTIYF	TGCGCCAGCAGCGACGGTGGCGGGTTGCTTGAAAACACCATATATTTT
-	TRBV2	TRBJ2-1	TRBD1	CASSQGVADEQFF	TGTGCCAGCAGTCAGGGGGTGGCCGATGAGCAGTTCTTC
-	TRBV27	TRBJ1-2	-	CASSLRGALVGYTF	TGTGCCAGCAGTTTACGGGGGGCGCTTGTTGGCTACACCTTC
-	TRBV29-1	TRBJ2-2	-	CSVEVRENTGELFF	TGCAGCGTTGAAGTCCGGGAAAACACCGGGGAGCTGTTTTTT
-	TRBV27	TRBJ2-7	TRBD2	CASFVRGGSPYEQYF	TGTGCCAGCTTCGTCCGCGGGGGTTCTCCCTACGAGCAGTACTTC
-	TRBV5-1	TRBJ2-4	-	CASSLPSNIQYF	TGCGCCAGCAGCTTGCCGTCAAACATTCAGTACTTC
-	TRBV19	TRBJ2-7	-	CASTSDSYEQYF	TGTGCCAGTACTAGCGACTCCTACGAGCAGTACTTC
-	TRBV6-5	TRBJ1-1	-	CASGRGNTEAFF	TGTGCCAGCGGACGGGGAAACACTGAAGCTTTCTTT
-	TRBV5-1	TRBJ2-1	TRBD2	CASSTGLAGYNEQFF	TGCGCCAGCAGCACGGGACTAGCGGGCTACAATGAGCAGTTCTTC
few	TRBV3-1/TRBV3-2	TRBJ2-3	TRBD1	CASSQTGTGPSRVEYF	TGTGCCAGCAGCCAAACCGGGACAGGGCCTTCCCGAGTGGAGTATTTT
-	TRBV6-6	TRBJ2-6	-	CASSSQDSGANVLTF	TGTGCCAGCAGTTCCCAGGACTCTGGGGCCAACGTCCTGACTTTC
-	TRBV7-3	TRBJ2-7	TRBD2	CASSWDAGGAYEQYF	TGTGCCAGCAGCTGGGATGCGGGAGGGGCCTACGAGCAGTACTTC
-	TRBV14	TRBJ1-1	TRBD1	CASSQDPRGPGFRTEAFF	TGTGCCAGCAGCCAAGATCCAAGGGGGCCTGGGTTTCGCACTGAAGCTTTCTTT
-	TRBV11-2	TRBJ1-3	-	CASSLVQGSGNTIYF	TGTGCCAGCAGCTTAGTACAGGGCTCTGGAAACACCATATATTTT
-	TRBV13	TRBJ1-1	-	CASRSEVNTEAFF	TGTGCCAGCAGGAGCGAAGTGAACACTGAAGCTTTCTTT
-	TRBV18	TRBJ1-3	-	CASSPRGGQQRNTIYF	TGTGCCAGCTCACCAAGAGGTGGACAGCAAAGAAACACCATATATTTT
few	TRBV9	TRBJ2-1	TRBD2	CASSKASGTNEQFF	TGTGCCAGCAGCAAGGCTAGCGGGACCAATGAGCAGTTCTTC
-	TRBV6-5	TRBJ1-1	TRBD1	CASSYSPQDRGAFF	TGTGCCAGCAGTTACTCACCCCAAGACAGGGGAGCTTTCTTT
-	TRBV5-6	TRBJ1-5	-	CASSLAGQPQHF	TGTGCCAGCAGCTTGGCCGGTCAGCCCCAGCATTTT
-	TRBV6-5	TRBJ2-1	-	CASSLGTYRNEQFF	TGTGCCAGCAGTTTGGGGACTTATAGGAATGAGCAGTTCTTC
-	TRBV28	TRBJ1-5	-	CASSLRGGGSQPQHF	TGTGCCAGCAGTTTAAGAGGGGGGGGGAGTCAGCCCCAGCATTTT
-	TRBV7-2	TRBJ2-5	TRBD2	CASSSGLASQIETQYF	TGTGCCAGCAGCTCAGGACTAGCTTCTCAGATAGAGACCCAGTACTTC
once	TRBV7-2	TRBJ2-3	-	CASSSRLPPTDTQYF	TGTGCCAGCAGCTCCAGACTCCCCCCCACAGATACGCAGTATTTT
once	TRBV19	TRBJ1-1	-	CASRDRDLKKVTEAFF	TGTGCCAGTCGGGACCGGGACTTAAAGAAGGTCACTGAAGCTTTCTTT
-	TRBV9	TRBJ2-7	-	CASSVSSFGSGKTYEQYF	TGTGCCAGCAGCGTCAGCTCTTTCGGTTCAGGGAAAACCTACGAGCAGTACTTC
-	TRBV29-1	TRBJ2-1	-	CSVGWRQISYNEQFF	TGCAGCGTTGGGTGGCGGCAGATTTCCTACAATGAGCAGTTCTTC
-	TRBV19	TRBJ2-1	-	CASSISGSANNEQFF	TGTGCCAGTAGTATAAGCGGGTCTGCTAACAATGAGCAGTTCTTC
-	TRBV10-3	TRBJ2-1	TRBD2	CAISVAGAYNEQFF	TGTGCCATCAGTGTAGCGGGAGCCTACAATGAGCAGTTCTTC
once	TRBV6-6	TRBJ1-1	-	CASSYSGRANTEAFF	TGTGCCAGCAGTTACTCGGGCAGGGCGAACACTGAAGCTTTCTTT
-	TRBV5-1	TRBJ2-2	TRBD2	CASSLRGGLAAPNTGELFF	TGCGCCAGCAGCTTGCGGGGCGGACTAGCGGCCCCGAACACCGGGGAGCTGTTTTTT
-	TRBV6-2/TRBV6-3	TRBJ1-1	-	CASSDDREPEMNTEAFF	TGTGCCAGCAGCGACGACAGAGAGCCTGAGATGAACACTGAAGCTTTCTTT
-	TRBV9	TRBJ2-4	TRBD2	CASSLTSGRTKNIQYF	TGTGCCAGCAGCTTGACTAGCGGGAGAACCAAAAACATTCAGTACTTC
-	TRBV11-2	TRBJ1-5	-	CASSLVSGPQHF	TGTGCCAGCAGCTTAGTTTCCGGGCCCCAGCATTTT
once	TRBV24-1	TRBJ2-2	-	CATSDFRGTGELFF	TGTGCCACCAGTGATTTTAGGGGTACCGGGGAGCTGTTTTTT
-	TRBV5-1	TRBJ2-1	TRBD2	CASSLTSGSVNEQFF	TGCGCCAGCAGCCTTACTAGCGGGAGCGTCAATGAGCAGTTCTTC
-	TRBV6-5	TRBJ2-1	-	CASRRDTSSYNEQFF	TGTGCCAGCAGAAGGGACACCAGCTCCTACAATGAGCAGTTCTTC
-	TRBV18	TRBJ1-1	TRBD1	CASSQGARTEAFF	TGTGCCAGCTCGCAGGGGGCGCGGACTGAAGCTTTCTTT
-	TRBV7-2	TRBJ2-1	TRBD2	CASSLAAGLYNEQFF	TGTGCCAGCAGCTTAGCAGCGGGACTTTACAATGAGCAGTTCTTC
-	TRBV19	TRBJ1-5	-	CASSLGRRNQPQHF	TGTGCCAGTAGCTTAGGGAGGCGCAATCAGCCCCAGCATTTT
-	TRBV30	TRBJ1-6	-	CAWKQGNNSPLHF	TGTGCCTGGAAACAGGGTAATAATTCACCCCTCCACTTT
-	TRBV5-5	TRBJ1-1	TRBD1	CASSRQGLGAFF	TGTGCCAGCAGCAGACAGGGTTTGGGAGCTTTCTTT